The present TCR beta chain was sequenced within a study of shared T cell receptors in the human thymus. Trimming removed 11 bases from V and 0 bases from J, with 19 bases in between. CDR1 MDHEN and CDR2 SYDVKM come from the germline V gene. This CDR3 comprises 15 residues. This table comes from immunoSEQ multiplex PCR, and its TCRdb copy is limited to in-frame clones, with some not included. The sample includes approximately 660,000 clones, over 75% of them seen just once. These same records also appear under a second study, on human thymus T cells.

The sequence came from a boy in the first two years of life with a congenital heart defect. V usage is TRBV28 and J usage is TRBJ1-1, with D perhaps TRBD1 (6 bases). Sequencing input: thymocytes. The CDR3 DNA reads TGTGCCGGGAAACGGCCGGGACACTTGAACACTGAAGCTTTCTTT. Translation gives CAGKRPGHLNTEAFF.